The 2 T cell receptor beta chains reported below all come from one sample, sequenced in a study of T cells after yellow fever vaccination. Each CDR3 protein gets one entry after TCRdb re-called the 5' RACE reads with MiXCR. The table records fewer than 650,000 distinct CDR3 sequences, 20% to 25% of them present only once. The sequences come from PBMCs, collected roughly 20 days after the first yellow fever vaccination. Receptors originate from a man between 18 and 29 years old who received the YFV17D yellow fever vaccine.

The rearrangement uses TRBV4-1 and TRBJ2-7; 9 bases are shared with TRBD1. J lost 1 base, V lost 6 bases, and 7 bases had no gene match. CDR3 length equals 15 residues. From germline, CDR1 is MGHRA and CDR2 YSYEKL. CDR3 in amino acids: CASRQTGQGSYEQYF. CDR3 bases: TGCGCCAGCAGGCAAACGGGACAGGGTTCCTACGAGCAGTACTTC.

The chain is built from TRBV4-3 and TRBJ1-2; 7 nucleotides agree with TRBD1. The trim removed 1 base at V and 7 bases at J, leaving 3 bases unmatched. Germline CDR1 reads LGHNA; CDR2 reads YSLEER. This CDR3 comprises 13 residues. CDR3 region: CASSQGQGTGYTF. DNA of the CDR3: TGCGCCAGCAGCCAAGGACAGGGTACTGGCTACACCTTC.